This is a list of T cell receptor beta chains from one sample in a study of T cell responses to AZD1222 COVID-19 vaccine. Produced via immunoSEQ multiplex PCR; TCRdb's table is partial and in-frame only. This sample has roughly 140,000 clones, with roughly 90% found just once. Sequences were derived from peripheral blood, sampled 28 days after the second AZD1222 dose. The receptors derive from an adult who received the AZD1222 COVID-19 vaccine. The CDR3 runs from the conserved cysteine through the conserved F or W. A D gene is named only where the DNA matches it firmly. Rows may omit the clone size; those that give it use once, few, many or a size class.

v_gene: TRBV28; j_gene: TRBJ1-2; d_gene: NA; abundance: NA; CDR3nt: TGTGCCAGCAGTTTACCCGGGACATTCCTCCTTAACTATGGCTACACCTTC; CDR3aa: CASSLPGTFLLNYGYTF
v_gene: TRBV29-1; j_gene: TRBJ2-7; d_gene: NA; abundance: NA; CDR3nt: TGCAGCGTTGAGTCCAGGGTTGGCGACGAGCAGTACTTC; CDR3aa: CSVESRVGDEQYF
v_gene: TRBV27; j_gene: TRBJ1-2; d_gene: NA; abundance: once; CDR3nt: TGTGCCAGCAGTCCACCGACAGGACTGTATGGCTACACCTTC; CDR3aa: CASSPPTGLYGYTF
v_gene: TRBV6-1; j_gene: TRBJ2-1; d_gene: NA; abundance: NA; CDR3nt: TGTGCCAGCAGTGAAGCGGTCAAGTGGGAGCAGTTCTTC; CDR3aa: CASSEAVKWEQFF
v_gene: TRBV12-3/TRBV12-4; j_gene: TRBJ2-1; d_gene: NA; abundance: NA; CDR3nt: TGTGCCAGCAGCCTCCGATACAATGAGCAGTTCTTC; CDR3aa: CASSLRYNEQFF
v_gene: TRBV6-5; j_gene: TRBJ2-7; d_gene: NA; abundance: NA; CDR3nt: TGTGCCAGCAGTTACTCGAACAGGGCCTACGAGCAGTACTTC; CDR3aa: CASSYSNRAYEQYF
v_gene: TRBV2; j_gene: TRBJ2-5; d_gene: NA; abundance: NA; CDR3nt: TGTGCCAGCAGCGCATCGGGGGTCTCGGGTGAGACCCAGTACTTC; CDR3aa: CASSASGVSGETQYF
v_gene: TRBV7-9; j_gene: TRBJ1-5; d_gene: NA; abundance: NA; CDR3nt: TGTGCCGTTGAGGAGGGGAACAATCAGCCCCAGCATTTT; CDR3aa: CAVEEGNNQPQHF
v_gene: TRBV14; j_gene: TRBJ2-7; d_gene: NA; abundance: medium-sized; CDR3nt: TGTGCCAGCAGCCCGGACCCCTACGAGCAGTACTTC; CDR3aa: CASSPDPYEQYF
v_gene: TRBV2; j_gene: TRBJ2-7; d_gene: NA; abundance: NA; CDR3nt: TGTGCCAGCAGTGAAGGAGGGACTCGTTACTCCTACGAGCAGTACTTC; CDR3aa: CASSEGGTRYSYEQYF
v_gene: TRBV7-6; j_gene: TRBJ2-1; d_gene: TRBD2; abundance: NA; CDR3nt: TGTGCCAGCAGCGCCGGGACTAGCGGGCCGACACAGTTCTTC; CDR3aa: CASSAGTSGPTQFF
v_gene: TRBV19; j_gene: TRBJ2-6; d_gene: NA; abundance: NA; CDR3nt: TGTGCCAGTAGTCCTAAGGGGGTTGGGGCCAACGTCCTGACTTTC; CDR3aa: CASSPKGVGANVLTF
v_gene: TRBV27; j_gene: TRBJ1-4; d_gene: TRBD1; abundance: NA; CDR3nt: TGTGCCAGCAGTTTACAGGGGGGGAATGAAAAACTGTTTTTT; CDR3aa: CASSLQGGNEKLFF
v_gene: TRBV27; j_gene: TRBJ2-3; d_gene: NA; abundance: once; CDR3nt: TGTGCCAGCCTCTTCGCGGATACGCAGTATTTT; CDR3aa: CASLFADTQYF
v_gene: TRBV7-2; j_gene: TRBJ1-3; d_gene: TRBD1; abundance: NA; CDR3nt: TGTGCCAGCAGCTTAGTAGGGGGACAGGGGGCGTACTCTGGAAACACCATATATTTT; CDR3aa: CASSLVGGQGAYSGNTIYF
v_gene: TRBV19; j_gene: TRBJ1-1; d_gene: NA; abundance: NA; CDR3nt: TGTGCCAGTAGTATCCGAGGCAAGACCACTGAAGCTTTCTTT; CDR3aa: CASSIRGKTTEAFF
v_gene: TRBV30; j_gene: TRBJ2-3; d_gene: NA; abundance: NA; CDR3nt: TGTGCCTGGGGACTTTCTCCAGATACGCAGTATTTT; CDR3aa: CAWGLSPDTQYF
v_gene: TRBV30; j_gene: TRBJ1-1; d_gene: NA; abundance: NA; CDR3nt: TGTGCCCTGAGGGGGAACACTGAAGCTTTCTTT; CDR3aa: CALRGNTEAFF
v_gene: TRBV11-1; j_gene: TRBJ2-1; d_gene: TRBD2; abundance: once; CDR3nt: TGTGCCAGCAGCCACTTAGCGGGAGGCTACAATGAGCAGTTCTTC; CDR3aa: CASSHLAGGYNEQFF
v_gene: TRBV9; j_gene: TRBJ2-5; d_gene: TRBD1; abundance: NA; CDR3nt: TGTGCCAGCAGCGCTAGCCAGGGGGCGGAGACCCAGTACTTC; CDR3aa: CASSASQGAETQYF
v_gene: TRBV5-1; j_gene: TRBJ1-2; d_gene: TRBD1; abundance: NA; CDR3nt: TGCGCCAGCAGCTACACGAAAGGACAGGGGAACGGCTACACCTTC; CDR3aa: CASSYTKGQGNGYTF
v_gene: TRBV9; j_gene: TRBJ2-1; d_gene: TRBD2; abundance: NA; CDR3nt: TGTGCCAGCAGCGCGGGACTAAACTCCTACAATGAGCAGTTCTTC; CDR3aa: CASSAGLNSYNEQFF
v_gene: TRBV4-1; j_gene: TRBJ1-3; d_gene: NA; abundance: NA; CDR3nt: TGCGCCAGCAGCCAACCCAGGGCCCACCCCACCATATATTTT; CDR3aa: CASSQPRAHPTIYF
v_gene: TRBV6-1; j_gene: TRBJ1-5; d_gene: TRBD1; abundance: NA; CDR3nt: TGTGCCAGCAGTGGGGGAGGTCCGGACAGGGCATATAGCAATCAGCCCCAGCATTTT; CDR3aa: CASSGGGPDRAYSNQPQHF
v_gene: TRBV19; j_gene: TRBJ1-1; d_gene: NA; abundance: once; CDR3nt: TGTGCCAGTAGGCACCGGGACAATGCGTTGGGCACTGAAGCTTTCTTT; CDR3aa: CASRHRDNALGTEAFF
v_gene: TRBV12-3/TRBV12-4; j_gene: TRBJ1-2; d_gene: NA; abundance: NA; CDR3nt: TGTGCCAGCAGCGCAGGGTTAGGCTATGGCTACACCTTC; CDR3aa: CASSAGLGYGYTF
v_gene: TRBV18; j_gene: TRBJ2-7; d_gene: NA; abundance: NA; CDR3nt: TGTGCCAGCTCCCCGAGTCTCTCCTACGAGCAGTACTTC; CDR3aa: CASSPSLSYEQYF
v_gene: TRBV5-1; j_gene: TRBJ2-3; d_gene: TRBD2; abundance: NA; CDR3nt: TGCGCCAGCAGCTTGTCGGGCGGGAGGGGTACGCAGTATTTT; CDR3aa: CASSLSGGRGTQYF
v_gene: TRBV11-2; j_gene: TRBJ1-3; d_gene: NA; abundance: NA; CDR3nt: TGTGCCAGCAGCTTAGTAAGGGGCTCTGGAAACACCATATATTTT; CDR3aa: CASSLVRGSGNTIYF
v_gene: TRBV6-1; j_gene: TRBJ1-5; d_gene: TRBD1; abundance: NA; CDR3nt: TGTGCCAGCAGTGAAGCCCAACAGGGGGGAAATACAAATCAGCCCCAGCATTTT; CDR3aa: CASSEAQQGGNTNQPQHF
v_gene: TRBV27; j_gene: TRBJ2-2; d_gene: TRBD1; abundance: NA; CDR3nt: TGTGCCAGCAGTTTACAGGGGGCCGGGGAGCTGTTTTTT; CDR3aa: CASSLQGAGELFF
v_gene: TRBV6-5; j_gene: TRBJ2-5; d_gene: TRBD2; abundance: NA; CDR3nt: TGTGCCAGCAGTTATAGGACTAGTAGAGAGACCCAGTACTTC; CDR3aa: CASSYRTSRETQYF
v_gene: TRBV4-2; j_gene: TRBJ2-2; d_gene: NA; abundance: NA; CDR3nt: TGTGCCAGCAGCCAAGATGGTCCAGCGCCCACCGGGGAGCTGTTTTTT; CDR3aa: CASSQDGPAPTGELFF
v_gene: TRBV6-4; j_gene: TRBJ2-2; d_gene: TRBD2; abundance: few; CDR3nt: TGTGCCAGCAGTACTAGCGGGGGGAACACCGGGGAGCTGTTTTTT; CDR3aa: CASSTSGGNTGELFF
v_gene: TRBV30; j_gene: TRBJ1-2; d_gene: NA; abundance: once; CDR3nt: TGTGCCTGGAATCCGAGGGGGAAGACTATCCTCGGGGATGGCTACACCTTC; CDR3aa: CAWNPRGKTILGDGYTF
v_gene: TRBV15; j_gene: TRBJ1-1; d_gene: NA; abundance: few; CDR3nt: TGTGCCACCAGCAGAGACAGGGGCTTGAACACTGAAGCTTTCTTT; CDR3aa: CATSRDRGLNTEAFF
v_gene: TRBV6-5; j_gene: TRBJ2-7; d_gene: NA; abundance: NA; CDR3nt: TGTGCCAGCAGTTACTCCACCGGGACCTACGAGCAGTACTTC; CDR3aa: CASSYSTGTYEQYF
v_gene: TRBV28; j_gene: TRBJ2-2; d_gene: NA; abundance: NA; CDR3nt: TGTGCCAGCAAATTCTCTAGATCGAACACCGGGGAGCTGTTTTTT; CDR3aa: CASKFSRSNTGELFF
v_gene: TRBV7-2; j_gene: TRBJ2-1; d_gene: NA; abundance: NA; CDR3nt: TGTGCCAGCAGCTTAGAGGGGGTTGAGCAGTTCTTC; CDR3aa: CASSLEGVEQFF
v_gene: TRBV7-3; j_gene: TRBJ1-1; d_gene: NA; abundance: NA; CDR3nt: TGTGCCAGCAGCCCCGGACTCTCGAACACTGAAGCTTTCTTT; CDR3aa: CASSPGLSNTEAFF
v_gene: TRBV6-6; j_gene: TRBJ2-4; d_gene: NA; abundance: NA; CDR3nt: TGTGCCAGCAGTACCACAGGGTCAGCCAAAAACATTCAGTACTTC; CDR3aa: CASSTTGSAKNIQYF
v_gene: TRBV7-9; j_gene: TRBJ1-2; d_gene: NA; abundance: once; CDR3nt: TGTGCCAGCAGCCGCAGGGGAGGGGCGGAATCCTATGGCTACACCTTC; CDR3aa: CASSRRGGAESYGYTF
v_gene: TRBV7-2; j_gene: TRBJ2-3; d_gene: TRBD2; abundance: NA; CDR3nt: TGTGCCAGCAGCTTAAGGACCAGCGGGGGGATCACAGATACGCAGTATTTT; CDR3aa: CASSLRTSGGITDTQYF
v_gene: TRBV18; j_gene: TRBJ2-1; d_gene: NA; abundance: NA; CDR3nt: TGTGCCAGCTCACCACCCTCGGGGATAAACAATGAGCAGTTCTTC; CDR3aa: CASSPPSGINNEQFF
v_gene: TRBV6-5; j_gene: TRBJ2-5; d_gene: NA; abundance: NA; CDR3nt: TGTGCCAGCAGTCATCCCCCAGAGACCCAGTACTTC; CDR3aa: CASSHPPETQYF
v_gene: TRBV7-9; j_gene: TRBJ2-7; d_gene: NA; abundance: NA; CDR3nt: TGTGCCAGCAGCCCTGAGCTCCCCCCAAAGAACGAGCAGTACTTC; CDR3aa: CASSPELPPKNEQYF